This TCR beta chain was recorded in a study of blood T cells in healthy people across ages. Combining a sample-barcoded 5' primer with a J-beta primer mix, a second PCR ran for roughly 7 to 11 cycles. Every molecule of cDNA carried a tag from a template-switch adaptor with 12 random nucleotides. TCRdb re-called the 5' RACE reads through MiXCR, storing one row per CDR3 protein. Of 720,000 or so distinct CDR3 sequences in the sample, around 43% were seen once. Ten or more counts support this clonotype. The antigen remains unidentified. Regarding the study as a whole: Not knowing donor CMV status may have confounded expanded clonotype changes.

This receptor was obtained from a man older than 75 in good health. Source material: blood.

The CDR3 loop is CSVGTGVTEAFF. The CDR3 nucleotides are TGCAGCGTTGGGACAGGGGTCACTGAAGCTTTCTTT. The chain joins TRBV29-1 to TRBJ1-1; 9 bases match TRBD1. The V gene's germline CDR1 is SQVTM and CDR2 ANQGSEA. The CDR3 runs to 12 residues. V was pared by 4 bases and J by 4 bases, with 1 base of the junction left unmatched.